One and the same sample provided the 21 T cell receptor beta chains below, sequenced in a study of cytomegalovirus exposure and HLA in healthy donors. The primer mix had 60 Vbeta and 13 Jbeta primers. Clones were read by immunoSEQ multiplex PCR, and TCRdb kept only the in-frame ones, dropping some. The data contain about 52,000 clones, approximately 73% of them seen just once; the ten biggest clones take up around 3.1%. Source material: PBMCs. These TCRs come from a man aged 18 to 30 in good health and CMV-seronegative.

J is TRBJ2-5 and V is TRBV9, with a possible D match to TRBD2 (5 bases). There are 14 residues in the CDR3. The germline V gene encodes CDR1 SGDLS and CDR2 YYNGEE. Trimming cost V 4 bases and J 4 bases, with 14 bases left between them. Here the CDR3 DNA reads TGTGCCAGCAGCCCCGGGCGGGCGGGAGAGACCCAGTACTTC. Translated, it gives CASSPGRAGETQYF.

The CDR3 protein is CASSEGAGTYEQYF. The CDR3 nucleotides are TGTGCCAGCAGTGAAGGCGCGGGAACCTACGAGCAGTACTTC. V and J are TRBV2 and TRBJ2-7; TRBD2 is a possible D gene (6 bases). The germline gives CDR1 SNHLY, CDR2 FYNNEI. The V end was cut by 1 base, the J end by 2 bases, with 9 bases between. The CDR3 sequence is 14 residues long. The full variable domain, with the rest looked up from reference TRBV2 and TRBJ2-7, is EPEVTQTPSHQVTQMGQEVILRCVPISNHLYFYWYRQILGQKVEFLVSFYNNEISEKSEIFDDQFSVERPDGSNFTLKIRSTKLEDSAMYFCASSEGAGTYEQYFGPGTRLTVT.

The chain uses TRBV6-5 and TRBJ2-1, with TRBD2 matching over 11 bases. The V gene end was trimmed by 5 bases and the J gene end by 7 bases; junction bases not matched to a gene: 7. From germline, CDR1 is MNHEY and CDR2 SVGAGI. CDR3 length: 15 residues. The CDR3 loop reads CASSTLAGAVNEQFF. CDR3 DNA: TGTGCCAGCAGTACACTAGCGGGAGCGGTGAATGAGCAGTTCTTC.

This clone occurred a few times. V and J are TRBV5-1 and TRBJ2-2; D gene unclear. Trimming cost V 0 bases and J 4 bases, with 16 bases left between them. CDR1 is SGHRS and CDR2 is YFSETQ in the germline V gene. The CDR3 loop spans 17 amino acids. CDR3 loop: CASSLDSGKGPTGELFF. The CDR3 DNA reads TGCGCCAGCAGCTTGGATTCAGGAAAAGGTCCCACCGGGGAGCTGTTTTTT. Full variable domain (rest looked up from reference TRBV5-1 and TRBJ2-2): KAGVTQTPRYLIKTRGQQVTLSCSPISGHRSVSWYQQTPGQGLQFLFEYFSETQRNKGNFPGRFSGRQFSNSRSEMNVSTLELGDSALYLCASSLDSGKGPTGELFFGEGSRLTVL.

The J gene is TRBJ2-7, the V gene TRBV5-1, with D unclear. V lost 3 bases to trimming and J lost 5 bases, with 15 bases between them. This CDR3 has 14 residues. Germline loops: CDR1 SGHRS, CDR2 YFSETQ. CDR3 region: CASSSGSTVDEQYF. DNA for the CDR3: TGCGCCAGCAGCTCTGGCAGTACCGTGGACGAGCAGTACTTC. The whole variable domain, filled in from reference TRBV5-1 and TRBJ2-7, reads KAGVTQTPRYLIKTRGQQVTLSCSPISGHRSVSWYQQTPGQGLQFLFEYFSETQRNKGNFPGRFSGRQFSNSRSEMNVSTLELGDSALYLCASSSGSTVDEQYFGPGTRLTVT.

The chain joins TRBV29-1 to TRBJ1-4, with D tentatively TRBD1 (6 bases). V dropped 6 bases and J dropped 11 bases, with 16 bases sitting between them. Germline assignment: CDR1 SQVTM and CDR2 ANQGSEA. The length of the CDR3 is 12 residues. CDR3 coding DNA: TGCAGCGTGAGGCAGACAGGAGAGAAACTGTTTTTT. This sequence encodes CSVRQTGEKLFF. Using reference TRBV29-1 and TRBJ1-4 for the parts outside the CDR3, the full variable domain is SAVISQKPSRDICQRGTSLTIQCQVDSQVTMMFWYRQQPGQSLTLIATANQGSEATYESGFVIDKFPISRPNLTFSTLTVSNMSPEDSSIYLCSVRQTGEKLFFGSGTQLSVL.

V usage is TRBV19 and J usage is TRBJ1-2; D gene unclear. This CDR3 contains 13 residues. The V gene lost 5 bases and the J gene lost 4 bases, with 11 bases spanning the gap. Germline V gene lookup returns CDR1 LNHDA and CDR2 SQIVND (reference sequence). CDR3 region: CASSPREGYGYTF. DNA of the CDR3: TGTGCCAGTAGTCCACGGGAGGGCTATGGCTACACCTTC.

The rearrangement joins TRBV2 to TRBJ2-7; tentatively, D is TRBD2 (6 bases). The CDR3 runs 17 residues. The V gene lost 2 bases and the J gene lost 0 bases, with 17 bases spanning the gap. Germline CDR1 is SNHLY and CDR2 is FYNNEI. CDR3 sequence (DNA): TGTGCCAGCAGTGAACCTGCTCGGGAGCGCTTCTCCTACGAGCAGTACTTC. It encodes CASSEPARERFSYEQYF.

This clone appeared a single time. At one end the junction does not follow the germline gene, possibly because of a read error. The chain carries TRBV6-1 and TRBJ2-1, with 9 bases lining up with TRBD1. The germline V gene has CDR1 MNHNS and CDR2 SASEGT. CDR3 length equals 15 residues. The CDR3 reads CASSGTGGPYNAQFF. The CDR3 DNA follows: TGTGCCAGCAGTGGCACAGGGGGCCCCTACAATGCGCAGTTCTTC.

V usage is TRBV25-1 and J usage is TRBJ2-7, with 11 bases identical to TRBD1. This CDR3 comprises 13 residues. V gave up 8 bases and J gave up 6 bases; unmatched junction bases: 6. Germline V CDR1 and CDR2: MGHDK, SYGVNS. The CDR3 sequence is CASLGQGAGEQYF. For the CDR3, the DNA is TGTGCCAGCCTAGGACAGGGGGCAGGCGAGCAGTACTTC.

This chain links TRBV28 with TRBJ2-1; possibly TRBD2 for D (5 bases). Per germline, CDR1 MDHEN and CDR2 SYDVKM. Between the trimmed V and J ends, which lost 9 bases and 2 bases, there was a span of 11 bases. The CDR3 loop spans 13 amino acids. The CDR3 region is CASCPAAYNEQFF. CDR3 in DNA: TGTGCCAGTTGCCCAGCGGCCTACAATGAGCAGTTCTTC.

The chain couples TRBV5-1 to TRBJ1-1; D may be TRBD1 (5 bases). There are 14 residues in the CDR3. V was pared by 4 bases and J by 5 bases, with 15 bases between. The germline V gene encodes CDR1 SGHRS and CDR2 YFSETQ. The CDR3 region is CASSQGGGKTEAFF. DNA of the CDR3: TGCGCCAGCAGCCAGGGCGGAGGGAAGACTGAAGCTTTCTTT.

CDR3: CSPWEGFAFF. CDR3 coding DNA: TGCAGCCCCTGGGAGGGTTTCGCTTTCTTT. The chain couples TRBV29-1 to TRBJ1-1; D unclear. CDR3 length: 10 residues. V was cut by 8 bases and J by 11 bases, with 15 bases left in between. Germline V gene lookup returns CDR1 SQVTM and CDR2 ANQGSEA.

This clone was seen a handful of times. The chain has TRBV5-8 and TRBJ1-5; D is ambiguous. V lost 1 base, J lost 4 bases, and 3 bases lay in between. Per the germline V gene, CDR1 is SGHTS and CDR2 is YDEGEE. CDR3 length: 12 residues. The CDR3 here is CASSLLNQPQHF. Written as DNA, the CDR3 is TGTGCCAGCAGCTTGCTGAATCAGCCCCAGCATTTT.

The genes are TRBV2 and TRBJ2-7; tentative D call: TRBD1 (6 bases). The germline V gene has CDR1 SNHLY and CDR2 FYNNEI. V lost 2 bases and J lost 1, with 9 bases in between. The CDR3 covers 14 residues. CDR3 nucleotides: TGTGCCAGCAGTGAATGGGGACAATCCTACGAGCAGTACTTC. Its protein product is CASSEWGQSYEQYF.

The chain uses TRBV4-3 and TRBJ1-1; no definite D call. Germline values: CDR1 LGHNA, CDR2 YSLEER. Deletions cut 1 base from V and 1 base from J, with 13 bases between. The CDR3 totals 16 residues. CDR3 protein: CASSQVRILWNTEAFF. In DNA, the CDR3 is TGCGCCAGCAGCCAAGTCCGTATCTTGTGGAACACTGAAGCTTTCTTT.

This clone has a single count. The chain is built from TRBV7-2 and TRBJ2-7; 7 positions agree with TRBD2. V lost 5 bases to trimming and J lost 6 bases; unmatched junction nucleotides: 10. This CDR3 region has 14 residues. Germline loops: CDR1 SGHTA, CDR2 FQGNSA. The CDR3 DNA is TGTGCCAGCAGCGAGGAACTAGCGAGGCTCGAGCAGTACTTC. It encodes CASSEELARLEQYF. The full variable domain, completed using reference TRBV7-2 and TRBJ2-7, is GAGVSQSPSNKVTEKGKDVELRCDPISGHTALYWYRQSLGQGLEFLIYFQGNSAPDKSGLPSDRFSAERTGGSVSTLTIQRTQQEDSAVYLCASSEELARLEQYFGPGTRLTVT.

The rearrangement links TRBV5-1 to TRBJ2-7, with TRBD1 as a possible D gene (5 bases). V dropped 0 bases and J dropped 6 bases, with 10 bases sitting between them. Germline CDR1 is SGHRS and CDR2 is YFSETQ. This CDR3 is 13 amino acids long. CDR3 sequence reads: CASSLVFQGEQYF. The CDR3 DNA reads as TGCGCCAGCAGCTTGGTCTTTCAGGGCGAGCAGTACTTC.

Here the CDR3 DNA reads TGTGCCAGCTCACTTTCGGCGGTAAATCAGCCCCAGCATTTT. This gives the protein CASSLSAVNQPQHF. The chain combines TRBV18 with TRBJ1-5; D is ambiguous. The CDR3 is 14 residues long. V lost 4 bases, J lost 4 bases, and 11 bases lay in between. Germline values: CDR1 KGHSH, CDR2 LQKENI.

The chain employs TRBV6-5 and TRBJ2-7; TRBD1 aligns across 9 bases. This CDR3 has 14 amino acids. V was pared by 6 bases and J by 6 bases, with 9 bases of the junction left unmatched. CDR1 is MNHEY and CDR2 is SVGAGI in the germline V gene. CDR3 in amino acids: CASRTDRGGSEQYF. The CDR3 nucleotides read TGTGCCAGCAGAACAGACAGGGGGGGCTCCGAGCAGTACTTC.

The J gene is TRBJ2-5, the V gene TRBV5-4; TRBD1 aligns across 7 bases. Looked up from germline, CDR1 is SGHNT and CDR2 is YYREEE (reference sequence). The CDR3 runs 14 residues. Trimming cost V 4 bases and J 1 base; bases outside gene matches: 4. CDR3 coding DNA: TGTGCCAGCAGCGTCCGGGACAGCCAAGAGACCCAGTACTTC. Amino acids: CASSVRDSQETQYF.